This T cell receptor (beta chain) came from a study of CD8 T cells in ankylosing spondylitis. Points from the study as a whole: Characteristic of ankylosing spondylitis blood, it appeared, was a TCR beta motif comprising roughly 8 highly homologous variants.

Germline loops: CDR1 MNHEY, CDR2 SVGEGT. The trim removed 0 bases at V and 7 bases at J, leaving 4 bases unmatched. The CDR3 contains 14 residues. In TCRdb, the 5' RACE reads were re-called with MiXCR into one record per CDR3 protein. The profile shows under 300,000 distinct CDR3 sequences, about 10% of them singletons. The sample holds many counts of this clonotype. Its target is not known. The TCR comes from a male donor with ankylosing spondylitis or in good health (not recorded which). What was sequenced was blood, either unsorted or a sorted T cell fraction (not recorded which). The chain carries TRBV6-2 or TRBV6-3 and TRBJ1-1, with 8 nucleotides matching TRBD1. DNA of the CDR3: TGTGCCAGCAGTTACTCGGACAGGGCGCGTGAAGCTTTCTTT. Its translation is CASSYSDRAREAFF.